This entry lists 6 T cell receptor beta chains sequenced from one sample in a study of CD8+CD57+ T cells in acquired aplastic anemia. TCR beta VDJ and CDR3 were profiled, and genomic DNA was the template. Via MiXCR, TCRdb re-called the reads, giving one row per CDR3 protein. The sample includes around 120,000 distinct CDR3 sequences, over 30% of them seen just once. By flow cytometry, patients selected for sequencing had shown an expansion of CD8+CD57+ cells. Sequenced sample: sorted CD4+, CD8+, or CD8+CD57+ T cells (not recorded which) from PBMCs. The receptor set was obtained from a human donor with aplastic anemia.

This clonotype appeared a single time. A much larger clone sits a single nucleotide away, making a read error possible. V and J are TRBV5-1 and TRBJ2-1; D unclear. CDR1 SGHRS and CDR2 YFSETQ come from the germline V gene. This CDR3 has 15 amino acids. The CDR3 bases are TGCGCCAGCAGGAGAGACCTTGCCACCTACAATGGGCAGTTCTTC. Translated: CASRRDLATYNGQFF.

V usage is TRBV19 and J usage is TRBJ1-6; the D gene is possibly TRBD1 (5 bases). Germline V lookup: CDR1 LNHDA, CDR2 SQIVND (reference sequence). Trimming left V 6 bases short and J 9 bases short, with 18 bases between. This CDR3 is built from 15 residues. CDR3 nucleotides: TGTGCCAGTAGGCAGGGAACAAGCAGAGGTTCACCCCTCCACTTT. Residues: CASRQGTSRGSPLHF.

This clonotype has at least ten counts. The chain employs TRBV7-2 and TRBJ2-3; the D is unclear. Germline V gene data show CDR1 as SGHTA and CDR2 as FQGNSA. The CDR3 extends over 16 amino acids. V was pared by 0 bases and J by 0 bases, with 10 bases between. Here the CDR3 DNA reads TGTGCCAGCAGCTTAGCGTCGGCGCTTAGCACAGATACGCAGTATTTT. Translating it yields CASSLASALSTDTQYF.

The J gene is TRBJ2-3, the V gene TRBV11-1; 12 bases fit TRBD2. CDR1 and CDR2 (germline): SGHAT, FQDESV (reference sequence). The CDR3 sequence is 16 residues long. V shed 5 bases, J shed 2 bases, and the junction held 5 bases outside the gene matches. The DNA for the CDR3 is TGTGCCAGCAGCCCAACTAGCGGGGGGACCACAGATACGCAGTATTTT. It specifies CASSPTSGGTTDTQYF.

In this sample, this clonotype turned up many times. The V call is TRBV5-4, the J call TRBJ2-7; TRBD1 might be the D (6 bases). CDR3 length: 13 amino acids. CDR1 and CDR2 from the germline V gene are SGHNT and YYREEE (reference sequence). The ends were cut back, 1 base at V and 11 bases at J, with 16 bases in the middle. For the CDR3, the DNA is TGTGCCAGCAGCTTGAGGGGGTCATTCGGGGAGTACTTC. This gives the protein CASSLRGSFGEYF.

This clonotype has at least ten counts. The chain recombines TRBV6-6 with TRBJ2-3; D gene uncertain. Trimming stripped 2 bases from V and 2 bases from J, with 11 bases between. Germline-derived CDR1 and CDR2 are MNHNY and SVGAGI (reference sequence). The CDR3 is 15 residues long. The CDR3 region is CASSYGRANTDTQYF. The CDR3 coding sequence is TGTGCCAGCAGTTACGGGCGCGCTAACACAGATACGCAGTATTTT.